The rows below give T cell receptor beta chains drawn from one sample of a study of radiation and T cells in renal cell carcinoma. Clones were read by immunoSEQ multiplex PCR, and TCRdb kept only the in-frame ones, dropping some. This sample has over 85,000 clones, with approximately 80% found just once. The sequenced sample was blood, obtained from a patient whose treatment included radiotherapy and nephrectomy. These receptors came from a man between 45 and 60 years old with renal cell carcinoma. Both conserved end residues are part of each CDR3. The D gene is left open where the match is weak. Expanded clones get a size class; other rows say once, few or many, or leave the size out.

clone size	D gene	J gene	V gene	CDR3 DNA	CDR3 protein
NA	TRBD1	TRBJ1-1	TRBV7-9	TGTGCCAGCAGCCCAGGGGGGCGGGGCCCTTACACTGAAGCTTTCTTT	CASSPGGRGPYTEAFF
NA	NA	TRBJ1-6	TRBV5-5	TGTGCCAGCAGCTTAAGGGGCGCGGGGTCACCCCTCCACTTT	CASSLRGAGSPLHF
NA	TRBD1	TRBJ1-2	TRBV2	TGTGCCAGCAGTTCCGGGACAGGGAACTATGGCTACACCTTC	CASSSGTGNYGYTF
once	NA	TRBJ1-2	TRBV5-4	TGTGCCAGCAGCCCCGGACAGTCTAACTATGGCTACACCTTC	CASSPGQSNYGYTF
NA	TRBD2	TRBJ2-3	TRBV5-1	TGCGCCACCAACCCCGGGACTAGCGGATCAGATACGCAGTATTTT	CATNPGTSGSDTQYF
NA	NA	TRBJ2-7	TRBV19	TGTGCCAGTAGTATAGGCAACTACGAGCAGTACTTC	CASSIGNYEQYF
NA	TRBD2	TRBJ2-5	TRBV11-3	TGTGCCAGCAGCTTAGCGAGCCCGACTAGCGGGGGCGCCAGGGAGACCCAGTACTTC	CASSLASPTSGGARETQYF
NA	NA	TRBJ2-7	TRBV28	TGTGCCAGCAGTTTCGGCGGGAATGCGGACGAGCAGTACTTC	CASSFGGNADEQYF
NA	NA	TRBJ2-2	TRBV25-1	TGTGCCAGCCACAGCGGGACCGGGGAGCTGTTTTTT	CASHSGTGELFF
few	TRBD1	TRBJ2-3	TRBV5-1	TGCGCCAGCACCATTGGGGACAGAAGCACAGATACGCAGTATTTT	CASTIGDRSTDTQYF
NA	NA	TRBJ1-5	TRBV2	TGTGCCAGCCGAGGTTTGGGCAATCAGCCCCAGCATTTT	CASRGLGNQPQHF
NA	NA	TRBJ1-6	TRBV19	TGTGCCAGTAGGGTCGGGCGGAGCTCCTATAATTCACCCCTCCACTTT	CASRVGRSSYNSPLHF
NA	NA	TRBJ1-1	TRBV9	TGTGCCAGCAGCGATCCCTCGGGGGCGGTTACTGAAGCTTTCTTT	CASSDPSGAVTEAFF
few	NA	TRBJ2-7	TRBV6-1	TGTGCCACCGGGTTCTTCCGGGATTACGGCTACGAGCAGTACTTC	CATGFFRDYGYEQYF
NA	NA	TRBJ2-1	TRBV21-1	TGTGCCAGCAGCAAGCACCGGGGGAATGAGCAGTTCTTC	CASSKHRGNEQFF
once	NA	TRBJ2-5	TRBV5-1	TGCGCCAGCAGCCCCGGCGATGGAGAGACCCAGTACTTC	CASSPGDGETQYF
NA	TRBD2	TRBJ2-1	TRBV7-8	TGTGCCAGCAGCTTAGAAGGCGGGAGGGGTAGAGCGGAGCAGTTCTTC	CASSLEGGRGRAEQFF
NA	TRBD1	TRBJ2-1	TRBV4-2	TGTGCCAGCAGCCCTAACTTGGGGGCAGGGGGCAATGAGCAGTTCTTC	CASSPNLGAGGNEQFF
NA	TRBD2	TRBJ2-5	TRBV28	TGTGCCAGCAGTCTACGGACTAGCGGAGATCGGGAGACCCAGTACTTC	CASSLRTSGDRETQYF
NA	NA	TRBJ2-1	TRBV9	TGTGCCAGCAGCCCCCGGTCGAGAAACTACAATGAGCAGTTCTTC	CASSPRSRNYNEQFF
NA	NA	TRBJ2-3	TRBV18	TGTGCCAGCTCATACGTAGATGGAAGCACAGATACGCAGTATTTT	CASSYVDGSTDTQYF
NA	NA	TRBJ2-7	TRBV11-1	TGTGCCAGCAGCCCATTTCCGGTTAGCTCCTACGAGCAGTACTTC	CASSPFPVSSYEQYF
NA	TRBD1	TRBJ2-7	TRBV5-1	TGCGCCAGCAGCCTTTCGGGACAGACCTACGAGCAGTACTTC	CASSLSGQTYEQYF
NA	TRBD2	TRBJ2-5	TRBV19	TGTGCCAGTTCGACTAGCGGGGTGGAGACCCAGTACTTC	CASSTSGVETQYF
few	NA	TRBJ2-7	TRBV30	TGTGCCTGGAGCACCGGGACATTCCACGAGCAGTACTTC	CAWSTGTFHEQYF
NA	NA	TRBJ2-7	TRBV11-3	TGTGCCAGCAGCTTAGTCGGACATGACGGCGAGCAGTACTTC	CASSLVGHDGEQYF
NA	NA	TRBJ2-7	TRBV13	TGTGCCAGCAGCTTAACGTTGGGACCAGTAGTTATACCCTACGAGCAGTACTTC	CASSLTLGPVVIPYEQYF
NA	NA	TRBJ2-3	TRBV5-1	TGCGCCAGCAGCTTGGAACTAGAGCGTCCAGATACGCAGTATTTT	CASSLELERPDTQYF
NA	TRBD1	TRBJ2-1	TRBV27	TGTGCCAGCAGTTCCTCCGGGACAGGGGTCGACATTGGTGAGCAGTTCTTC	CASSSSGTGVDIGEQFF
NA	NA	TRBJ2-5	TRBV5-1	TGCGCCAGCAGCGCAGTGCCGGGACCAGAAGAGACCCAGTACTTC	CASSAVPGPEETQYF